This T cell receptor beta chain was found in a study of cytomegalovirus exposure and HLA in healthy donors. Concerning this clone: Its antigen is not known.

The PCR was carried out with 60 Vbeta primers and 13 Jbeta primers. Profiling relied on immunoSEQ multiplex PCR, and the TCRdb table lists in-frame clones only, not all of them. The profile shows about 140,000 clones, about 80% of them singletons. With 5 bases removed from V and 2 bases from J, the gap between germline ends came to 9 bases. The CDR3 has 13 residues. Germline CDR1 and CDR2: SGHAT and FQNNGV. Study-wide points: Most of the TCR beta V segments (in an earlier analysis) were productive either about 87% or about 30% of the time.

The source material was PBMCs. The V and J genes are TRBV11-2 and TRBJ1-2, with D perhaps matching TRBD1 (5 bases). This receptor was taken from a man aged 25-40 years in good health and CMV-seronegative. In nucleotides, the CDR3 is TGTGCCAGCAGCCCTCCAGGGAACTATGGCTACACCTTC. This encodes CASSPPGNYGYTF.